The 10 T cell receptor beta chains given below trace back to one sample, sequenced in a study of pediatric ulcerative colitis (dated by TCRdb to between 2018 and 2020). Library preparation used the immunoSEQ multiplex PCR assay. TCRdb provides this immuneACCESS table in a form limited to in-frame rearrangements. Some clones are lacking; in checked studies, under half of them reflect an unresolved V gene, and why the rest are absent is not known. Here the sample has about 35,000 clones; about three quarters occur a single time. The top ten clones comprise over 0.95% of the sample. One to two pinch biopsies were taken from the rectum for research during colonoscopy. Sequencing was carried out using gut tissue. The source is a boy aged 5-17 years with mild ulcerative colitis.

This clone was recorded once. The chain carries TRBV21-1 and TRBJ2-5; the table's D call of TRBD2 was not tested on the DNA. TRBV21-1 is flagged as a pseudogene. The CDR3 totals 19 residues. CDR3 sequence reads: CASSWRLAVVKKDKETQYF. The CDR3 DNA is TGTGCCAGCAGCTGGAGACTAGCGGTAGTAAAGAAAGATAAAGAGACCCAGTACTTC.

The sample holds a few counts of this clone. The rearrangement joins TRBV11-3 to TRBJ1-5; 7 positions match TRBD1. Germline CDR1 is SGHNT and CDR2 is YENEEA. With 5 bases clipped from V and 6 bases from J, the junction kept 4 bases outside the gene matches. This CDR3 region has 13 residues. The CDR3 spells CASSHRQGQPQHF. The CDR3, as DNA: TGTGCCAGCAGCCACAGACAGGGTCAGCCCCAGCATTTT.

This chain joins TRBV9 and TRBJ2-2; D unclear. Germline CDR1 and CDR2: SGDLS and YYNGEE. This CDR3 spans 15 amino acids. The V end was cut by 1 base, the J end by 1 base, with 8 bases between. Here the CDR3 reads CASSVTDVNTGELFF. CDR3 bases: TGTGCCAGCAGCGTAACAGACGTGAACACCGGGGAGCTGTTTTTT. Combining the CDR3 with reference TRBV9 and TRBJ2-2 gives the whole variable domain DSGVTQTPKHLITATGQRVTLRCSPRSGDLSVYWYQQSLDQGLQFLIQYYNGEERAKGNILERFSAQQFPDLHSELNLSSLELGDSALYFCASSVTDVNTGELFFGEGSRLTVL.

The chain links TRBV7-2 to TRBJ2-1, with D possibly matching TRBD1 (5 bases). V lost 2 bases and J lost 5, with 13 bases in between. The CDR3 contains 15 residues. CDR1 and CDR2 from the germline V gene are SGHTA and FQGNSA. CDR3 in DNA: TGTGCCAGCAGCTTAAGGGGCAATAGTGACAATGAGCAGTTCTTC. This encodes CASSLRGNSDNEQFF.

The chain combines TRBV5-1 with TRBJ2-5; weak D call: TRBD2 (6 bases). V lost 2 bases to trimming and J lost 5 bases, with 16 bases between them. This CDR3 is 15 amino acids long. CDR1 SGHRS and CDR2 YFSETQ come from the germline V gene. The CDR3: CASSFFGSAGETQYF. CDR3 nucleotide sequence: TGCGCCAGCAGCTTCTTCGGGTCCGCGGGGGAGACCCAGTACTTC.

This rearrangement joins TRBV7-9 to TRBJ2-3, with D perhaps given as TRBD1 or TRBD2 (5 bases each). Trimming took 2 bases from V and 10 from J, leaving 10 bases between them. The CDR3 runs to 12 residues. Germline V gene sequence: CDR1 SEHNR, CDR2 FQNEAQ (reference sequence). CDR3 DNA sequence: TGTGCCAGCAGCTTAATGGGGGATGCGCAGTATTTT. It codes for CASSLMGDAQYF.

The sample holds a few counts of this clone. The V and J genes are TRBV5-1 and TRBJ1-6; 8 positions match TRBD1. Germline-derived CDR1 and CDR2 are SGHRS and YFSETQ. Trimming at V came to 1 base and at J to 7 bases, leaving 1 base not matched to a gene. The CDR3 length is 14 residues. The CDR3 DNA sequence: TGCGCCAGCAGCTTGCGGACAGGGAATTCACCCCTCCACTTT. Amino acids: CASSLRTGNSPLHF.

The chain has TRBV12-5 and TRBJ2-1; no reliable D call. The V and J ends lost 6 bases and 9 bases respectively, with 18 bases between them. The CDR3 is 14 residues long. CDR1 is LGHNT, CDR2 FRNRAP, per germline. The CDR3 here is CASGPDGPPGEQFF. CDR3 sequence (DNA): TGTGCTAGTGGCCCCGACGGACCCCCAGGTGAGCAGTTCTTC.

The chain couples TRBV5-8 to TRBJ2-4; 7 bases fit TRBD1. CDR3 size: 14 residues. Losses at the gene ends were 2 bases for V and 5 bases for J; bases not matched to a gene: 4. CDR1 SGHTS and CDR2 YDEGEE come from the germline V gene. In DNA form, the CDR3 reads TGTGCCAGCAGCTTACAGGGGCGACAAAACATTCAGTACTTC. The encoded protein is CASSLQGRQNIQYF.

The chain recombines TRBV4-1 with TRBJ1-4; D possibly corresponds to TRBD1 (6 bases). The CDR3 consists of 18 residues. V gave up 4 bases and J gave up 5 bases, with 23 bases separating them. Germline V CDR1 and CDR2: MGHRA, YSYEKL. The CDR3 loop is CASSLMGGRGTLNEKLFF. The CDR3 coding sequence is TGCGCCAGCAGCCTAATGGGGGGGAGGGGGACGTTAAATGAAAAACTGTTTTTT.